The 31 T cell receptor beta chains below all came from one sample that was sequenced in a study of cytomegalovirus exposure and HLA in healthy donors. PCR amplification relied on 60 Vbeta primers (plus 13 Jbeta primers). Sequencing used immunoSEQ multiplex PCR; TCRdb keeps in-frame clones, though not all of them. The table records about 110,000 clones, approximately 84% of them present only once. Sequencing used PBMCs. The receptors shown here come from a man in his fifties or sixties in good health and CMV-seronegative.

This clone has only a few counts. The chain employs TRBV6-6 and TRBJ2-7, with D perhaps matching TRBD2 (5 bases). Trimming shortened V by 6 bases and J by 3 bases, and 9 bases separated the two germline ends. CDR1 MNHNY and CDR2 SVGAGI come from the germline V gene (reference sequence). CDR3 length: 12 residues. CDR3 region: CASRAEGYEQYF. The CDR3 DNA sequence: TGTGCCAGCAGGGCCGAGGGCTACGAGCAGTACTTC.

There are a few counts of this clone. This sequence joins TRBV2 and TRBJ2-7; no firm D call. This CDR3 comprises 13 residues. Germline V gene sequence: CDR1 SNHLY, CDR2 FYNNEI. V was shortened by 6 bases and J by 7 bases, with 16 bases between the two germline ends. CDR3: CASRKDQRREQYF. The CDR3 bases are TGTGCCAGCAGAAAAGACCAGAGGCGGGAGCAGTACTTC.

The CDR3 here is CASSSGTGGGKNIQYF. CDR3 nucleotides: TGTGCCAGCAGCTCGGGGACAGGGGGCGGCAAAAACATTCAGTACTTC. The genes are TRBV5-4 and TRBJ2-4; 12 bases map to TRBD1. Germline V gene lookup returns CDR1 SGHNT and CDR2 YYREEE (reference sequence). The CDR3 covers 16 residues. The J segment lost 3 bases and the V segment lost 3 bases, leaving 4 bases of the junction unmatched.

The chain links TRBV7-9 to TRBJ2-3, with 7 nucleotides matching TRBD2. Germline V gene sequence: CDR1 SEHNR, CDR2 FQNEAQ (reference sequence). J gave up 2 bases and V 3 bases, and 5 bases lay outside the gene matches. The CDR3 extends over 15 amino acids. The CDR3 sequence is CASSLQGGNTDTQYF. DNA of the CDR3: TGTGCCAGCAGCTTGCAGGGAGGGAACACAGATACGCAGTATTTT.

This chain connects TRBV5-1 to TRBJ2-7, with 9 nucleotides matching TRBD1. After removal of 0 bases from V and 3 bases from J, the junction contained 7 bases not matched to a gene. The CDR3 is 16 residues long. In germline, CDR1 is SGHRS, CDR2 YFSETQ. The CDR3 bases are TGCGCCAGCAGCTTGGTCGGGACAGGGACAAACTACGAGCAGTACTTC. It is translated as CASSLVGTGTNYEQYF.

This clone was seen a few times. V usage is TRBV7-3 and J usage is TRBJ2-7, with 8 nucleotides matching TRBD2. V dropped 0 bases and J dropped 6; count of bases not matched to a gene: 7. This CDR3 is built from 15 residues. Germline V gives CDR1 SGHTA, CDR2 FQGTGA. CDR3 coding DNA: TGTGCCAGCAGCTTAACTAGCGGGACCCCGTTCGAGCAGTACTTC. Its protein product is CASSLTSGTPFEQYF.

The chain combines TRBV11-3 with TRBJ2-7; D might be TRBD1 (6 bases). Germline V gives CDR1 SGHNT, CDR2 YENEEA. V gave up 5 bases and J gave up 1 base, with 9 bases separating them. The CDR3 spans 13 residues. DNA for the CDR3: TGTGCCAGCAGCCCAGGACAGTCCTACGAGCAGTACTTC. It yields the protein CASSPGQSYEQYF.

The chain links TRBV9 to TRBJ2-5, with 12 bases aligning to TRBD1. With V trimmed by 4 bases and J by 5 bases, 6 bases remained unmatched. The germline CDR1 and CDR2 sequences are SGDLS and YYNGEE. This CDR3 contains 15 residues. The CDR3 here is CASSWGQGARETQYF. In DNA, the CDR3 is TGTGCCAGCAGCTGGGGACAGGGGGCACGGGAGACCCAGTACTTC.

The CDR3 region is CATLIEVANYGYTF. CDR3 bases: TGTGCCACCCTCATAGAAGTGGCTAACTATGGCTACACCTTC. The rearrangement joins TRBV2 to TRBJ1-2; D gene unclear. The V and J ends lost 10 bases and 0 bases respectively, with 15 bases between them. The CDR3 is made up of 14 amino acids. Germline lookup yields CDR1 SNHLY and CDR2 FYNNEI.

This chain connects TRBV25-1 to TRBJ1-5; 8 nucleotides agree with TRBD1. The V gene's germline CDR1 is MGHDK and CDR2 SYGVNS. Trimming at V came to 6 bases and at J to 3 bases, leaving 7 bases not matched to a gene. The CDR3 is 15 residues long. Written as DNA, the CDR3 is TGTGCCAGCAGAGCCGGGACAGGTTACAATCAGCCCCAGCATTTT. This codes for CASRAGTGYNQPQHF.

V and J are TRBV5-1 and TRBJ2-1, with D perhaps TRBD1 (6 bases). Trimming took 2 bases from V and 10 from J, leaving 10 bases between them. Germline CDR1 SGHRS, CDR2 YFSETQ. The CDR3 contains 12 residues. The DNA of the CDR3 is TGCGCCAGCAGCTTCCAGGGGCTAGAGCAGTTCTTC. Protein sequence: CASSFQGLEQFF.

The rearrangement joins TRBV6-5 to TRBJ2-4, with D possibly being TRBD2 (5 bases). Germline V gene data show CDR1 as MNHEY and CDR2 as SVGAGI. Deletions cut 7 bases from V and 8 bases from J, with 15 bases between. The CDR3 has 13 amino acids. CDR3 DNA: TGTGCCAGCACTTCCCCAGCGGTCGACATTCAGTACTTC. Its translation: CASTSPAVDIQYF.

The V gene is TRBV6-1, the J gene TRBJ2-5; TRBD1 is a possible D gene (7 bases). In germline, CDR1 is MNHNS, CDR2 SASEGT. The CDR3 loop spans 15 amino acids. V lost 5 bases to trimming and J lost 5 bases, with 18 bases between them. The CDR3 loop reads CASSIGGGGAETQYF. As DNA, the CDR3 is TGTGCCAGCAGTATAGGCGGAGGGGGCGCCGAGACCCAGTACTTC.

This clone was seen more than once but under ten times. The rearrangement links TRBV28 to TRBJ1-2; TRBD1 is a possible D gene (5 bases). Germline V gives CDR1 MDHEN, CDR2 SYDVKM. The length of the CDR3 is 14 residues. V lost 10 bases to trimming and J lost 4 bases, with 19 bases between them. For the CDR3, the DNA is TGTGCCACCAAGGCGGGGGTTAGTGCCTATGGCTACACCTTC. It specifies CATKAGVSAYGYTF.

The gene calls are TRBV28 and TRBJ2-7; TRBD1 aligns across 8 bases. Trimming at V came to 6 bases and at J to 4 bases, leaving 11 bases not matched to a gene. The CDR3 runs to 15 residues. Germline lookup yields CDR1 MDHEN and CDR2 SYDVKM. CDR3 residues: CASSQQGGRRYEQYF. Here the CDR3 DNA reads TGTGCCAGCAGCCAACAGGGGGGCCGTCGATACGAGCAGTACTTC.

J is TRBJ2-7 and V is TRBV30, with D perhaps TRBD1 (6 bases). The CDR3 loop spans 15 amino acids. Looked up from germline, CDR1 is GTSNPN and CDR2 is SVGIG (reference sequence). The V end lost 2 bases, the J end lost 3 bases, and 17 bases lay between the germline ends. As DNA, the CDR3 is TGTGCCTGGAGTACTTCAGGGGCCCTTGGCTACGAGCAGTACTTC. This translates into CAWSTSGALGYEQYF.

The V and J genes are TRBV2 and TRBJ2-7; the D gene is possibly TRBD2 (6 bases). Germline CDR1 SNHLY, CDR2 FYNNEI. With 8 bases removed from V and 7 bases from J, the gap between germline ends came to 21 bases. CDR3 size: 14 residues. The CDR3 is CASDAGQGLGEQYF. DNA of the CDR3: TGTGCCAGCGACGCGGGGCAGGGCTTGGGGGAGCAGTACTTC.

The rearrangement joins TRBV19 to TRBJ1-2, with TRBD1 identical over 9 bases. Germline V gene data show CDR1 as LNHDA and CDR2 as SQIVND (reference sequence). Losses at the gene ends were 6 bases for V and 4 bases for J; bases not matched to a gene: 9. This CDR3 has 15 amino acids. In nucleotides, the CDR3 is TGTGCCAGTAGCTTAGGACAGGGGTCGTTCTATGGCTACACCTTC. This translates into CASSLGQGSFYGYTF.

The chain links TRBV5-8 to TRBJ1-2; D remains ambiguous. Germline V gene lookup returns CDR1 SGHTS and CDR2 YDEGEE. V was cut by 0 bases and J by 0 bases, with 15 bases left in between. The CDR3 spans 17 residues. CDR3 loop: CASSLGGSPRANYGYTF. CDR3 in DNA: TGTGCCAGCAGCTTGGGAGGCAGCCCGAGAGCTAACTATGGCTACACCTTC.

The chain is built from TRBV23-1 and TRBJ1-1; possible D gene TRBD1, 5 bases. TRBV23-1 is noted as an ORF with a role that remains uncertain. CDR3 length: 15 residues. The V end was cut by 6 bases, the J end by 0 bases, with 14 bases between. The CDR3 coding sequence is TGCGCCAGCAGCCCCCCAGGGAACATGAACACTGAAGCTTTCTTT. It yields the protein CASSPPGNMNTEAFF.

The chain has TRBV9 and TRBJ1-2; D gene ambiguous. The CDR3 spans 14 residues. V was trimmed by 4 bases and J by 8 bases, leaving 18 bases between them. Germline V gene data show CDR1 as SGDLS and CDR2 as YYNGEE. CDR3 residues: CASSPGLGERGYTF. CDR3 coding DNA: TGTGCCAGCAGCCCCGGTCTCGGGGAACGCGGCTACACCTTC.

J is TRBJ2-7 and V is TRBV7-2, with D tentatively TRBD2 (7 bases). The CDR3 sequence is 14 residues long. CDR1 SGHTA and CDR2 FQGNSA come from the germline V gene. V was shortened by 5 bases and J by 4 bases, with 15 bases between the two germline ends. CDR3 sequence (DNA): TGTGCCAGCAGCAAACCAGGGAGGGGGTACGAGCAGTACTTC. It yields the protein CASSKPGRGYEQYF.

V usage is TRBV27 and J usage is TRBJ1-1; D remains unclear. This CDR3 is 14 amino acids long. The V end lost 2 bases, the J end lost 1 base, and 8 bases lay between the germline ends. Germline assignment: CDR1 MNHEY and CDR2 SMNVEV (reference sequence). CDR3 bases: TGTGCCAGCAGTTTAATGGAGGGGAACACTGAAGCTTTCTTT. This translates into CASSLMEGNTEAFF.

This CDR3 reads CASRYPFQGLAQAFF. The CDR3 DNA reads TGTGCCAGCAGGTACCCATTCCAGGGCCTGGCGCAAGCTTTCTTT. The chain has TRBV28 and TRBJ1-1; maybe TRBD1 (5 bases). The V end was cut by 6 bases, the J end by 9 bases, with 23 bases between. CDR1 is MDHEN, CDR2 SYDVKM, per germline. The CDR3 loop spans 15 amino acids. Full variable domain (rest looked up from reference TRBV28 and TRBJ1-1): DVKVTQSSRYLVKRTGEKVFLECVQDMDHENMFWYRQDPGLGLRLIYFSYDVKMKEKGDIPEGYSVSREKKERFSLILESASTNQTSMYLCASRYPFQGLAQAFFGQGTRLTVV.

This chain connects TRBV19 to TRBJ1-2; 7 nucleotides agree with TRBD1. With V trimmed by 7 bases and J by 2 bases, 7 bases remained unmatched. Germline V CDR1 and CDR2: LNHDA, SQIVND (reference sequence). This CDR3 contains 14 residues. In nucleotides, the CDR3 is TGTGCCAGTACCTCGGACAGGATCAACTATGGCTACACCTTC. Amino acids: CASTSDRINYGYTF.

A few counts support this clone. The chain is built from TRBV5-4 and TRBJ1-1, with D possibly TRBD1 on 6 matching bases. Trimming left V 0 bases short and J 0 bases short, with 12 bases between. Germline loops: CDR1 SGHNT, CDR2 YYREEE (reference sequence). CDR3 length: 16 amino acids. The CDR3 sequence is CASSLATGTLNTEAFF. CDR3 DNA sequence: TGTGCCAGCAGCTTGGCCACCGGGACACTGAACACTGAAGCTTTCTTT.

The chain carries TRBV7-9 and TRBJ2-4, with D possibly TRBD2 on 6 matching bases. The CDR3 totals 15 residues. Trimming cost V 4 bases and J 4 bases, with 14 bases left between them. Germline V lookup: CDR1 SEHNR, CDR2 FQNEAQ (reference sequence). CDR3 in DNA: TGTGCCAGCAGCTCCCGGCGGGACCCTAAAAACATTCAGTACTTC. This encodes CASSSRRDPKNIQYF.

A note on this clone: At one end the junction does not follow the germline gene, possibly because of a read error. The chain has TRBV7-7 and TRBJ2-2; D is possibly TRBD1 (7 bases). The CDR3 runs to 17 residues. CDR1 and CDR2 from the germline V gene are SSHAT and FNYEAQ (reference sequence). The CDR3 loop is CASSLGLRQGGTGELFF. In nucleotides, the CDR3 is TGTGCTAGCAGCCTCGGTCTCAGACAGGGAGGAACCGGGGAGCTGTTTTTT. Variable domain in full (rest from reference TRBV7-7 and TRBJ2-2): GAGVSQSPRYKVTKRGQDVTLRCDPISSHATLYWYQQALGQGPEFLTYFNYEAQPDKSGLPSDRFSAERPEGSISTLTIQRTEQRDSAMYRCASSLGLRQGGTGELFFGEGSRLTVL.

The gene calls are TRBV28 and TRBJ2-5; TRBD2 matches at 11 bases. The J segment lost 4 bases and the V segment lost 4 bases, leaving 5 bases of the junction unmatched. The CDR3 loop spans 15 amino acids. CDR1 and CDR2 from the germline V gene are MDHEN and SYDVKM. The CDR3 DNA reads as TGTGCCAGCAGTTCTTCTAGCGGGGGGCGAGAGACCCAGTACTTC. Translating it yields CASSSSSGGRETQYF.

The chain links TRBV10-3 to TRBJ2-1, with 10 bases lining up with TRBD1. The CDR3 length is 15 residues. Per germline, CDR1 ENHRY and CDR2 SYGVKD. V trimming: 4 bases; J trimming: 5 bases; junction bases outside the gene matches: 5. In DNA form, the CDR3 reads TGTGCCATCAGTGGGGGGACAGGGGCCCACAATGAGCAGTTCTTC. Encoded protein: CAISGGTGAHNEQFF.

The CDR3 DNA reads TGTGCCAGCAGCCTCGGAGTAGAAAATTCACCCCTCCACTTT. Its protein product is CASSLGVENSPLHF. The chain is built from TRBV9 and TRBJ1-6, with D uncertain. V gave up 4 bases and J gave up 7 bases, with 12 bases separating them. The V gene's germline CDR1 is SGDLS and CDR2 YYNGEE. The CDR3 contains 14 residues.